One and the same sample provided the 8 T cell receptor beta chains below, sequenced in a study of response to subunit inactivated influenza vaccine. Each CDR3 protein gets one entry after TCRdb re-called the RT-PCR reads with MiXCR. The profile shows hundreds of thousands of distinct CDR3 sequences, around 18% of them singletons. The source was PBMCs from blood, collected 5 days after vaccination. These receptors originate from a man aged 45-65 years who received an inactivated influenza vaccine.

In its sample, this clonotype was seen a few times. The chain couples TRBV7-2 to TRBJ1-1, with 7 bases lining up with TRBD1. Germline V gene lookup returns CDR1 SGHTA and CDR2 FQGNSA. V was clipped by 6 bases and J by 0 bases; unmatched bases: 1. The CDR3 spans 13 residues. Here the CDR3 DNA reads TGTGCCAGCAGGGGACAGTTGAACACTGAAGCTTTCTTT. Translating it yields CASRGQLNTEAFF.

The rearrangement links TRBV5-1 to TRBJ2-7; the match to TRBD1 covers 9 bases. Germline V gene data show CDR1 as SGHRS and CDR2 as YFSETQ. After removal of 2 bases from V and 5 bases from J, the junction contained 8 bases not matched to a gene. The CDR3 consists of 15 residues. The CDR3 loop reads CASSLQGASLNEQYF. CDR3 coding DNA: TGCGCCAGCAGCTTACAGGGGGCCAGTCTGAACGAGCAGTACTTC.

This chain connects TRBV19 to TRBJ1-1; D call uncertain. The germline V and J ends were trimmed by 4 bases and 1 base, with 13 bases remaining between them. The CDR3 runs 15 residues. Germline V CDR1 and CDR2: LNHDA, SQIVND (reference sequence). The CDR3 bases are TGTGCCAGTAGTAGGGAAATATTTGCGAACACTGAAGCTTTCTTT. Translated: CASSREIFANTEAFF.

This clonotype showed up just a few times. CDR3 sequence (DNA): TGCAGTGCTAGTCGAGGCCCGAACACTGAAGCTTTCTTT. It translates to CSASRGPNTEAFF. The V and J genes are TRBV20-1 and TRBJ1-1; D remains unclear. Germline assignment: CDR1 DFQATT and CDR2 SNEGSKA (reference sequence). V was cut by 3 bases and J by 1 base, with 9 bases left in between. The CDR3 length is 13 residues.

J is TRBJ2-3 and V is TRBV12-3 or TRBV12-4, with D possibly matching TRBD1 (6 bases). The CDR3 length is 17 residues. V was cut by 6 bases and J by 1 base, with 20 bases left in between. CDR3 protein: CASRGSTTGPRTDTQYF. The CDR3 DNA reads as TGTGCCAGCAGAGGATCTACGACAGGCCCCCGCACAGATACGCAGTATTTT.

Many counts were recorded for this clonotype. CDR3 loop: CASSVLGDEQFF. For the CDR3, the DNA is TGTGCCAGCAGCGTCCTGGGAGATGAGCAGTTCTTC. This rearrangement joins TRBV7-2 to TRBJ2-1; D is possibly TRBD2 (5 bases). The V and J ends lost 5 bases and 8 bases respectively, with 10 bases between them. Germline V lookup: CDR1 SGHTA, CDR2 FQGNSA. The CDR3 contains 12 residues.

This clonotype was detected only a few times. The rearrangement links TRBV7-3 to TRBJ2-1, with D perhaps TRBD1 (6 bases). The CDR3 spans 14 residues. Trimming cost V 0 bases and J 5 bases, with 8 bases left between them. Germline V gives CDR1 SGHTA, CDR2 FQGTGA. CDR3 amino acids: CASSLTGHDNEQFF. The CDR3 region has the DNA TGTGCCAGCAGCTTAACGGGACATGACAATGAGCAGTTCTTC.

V and J are TRBV12-3 or TRBV12-4 and TRBJ1-5, with 7 nucleotides matching TRBD1. The CDR3 is made up of 15 amino acids. The J segment lost 6 bases and the V segment lost 2 bases, leaving 7 bases of the junction unmatched. CDR3 in amino acids: CASSLSRGRGQPQHF. The DNA for the CDR3 is TGTGCCAGCAGTTTAAGTAGGGGGCGCGGTCAGCCCCAGCATTTT.